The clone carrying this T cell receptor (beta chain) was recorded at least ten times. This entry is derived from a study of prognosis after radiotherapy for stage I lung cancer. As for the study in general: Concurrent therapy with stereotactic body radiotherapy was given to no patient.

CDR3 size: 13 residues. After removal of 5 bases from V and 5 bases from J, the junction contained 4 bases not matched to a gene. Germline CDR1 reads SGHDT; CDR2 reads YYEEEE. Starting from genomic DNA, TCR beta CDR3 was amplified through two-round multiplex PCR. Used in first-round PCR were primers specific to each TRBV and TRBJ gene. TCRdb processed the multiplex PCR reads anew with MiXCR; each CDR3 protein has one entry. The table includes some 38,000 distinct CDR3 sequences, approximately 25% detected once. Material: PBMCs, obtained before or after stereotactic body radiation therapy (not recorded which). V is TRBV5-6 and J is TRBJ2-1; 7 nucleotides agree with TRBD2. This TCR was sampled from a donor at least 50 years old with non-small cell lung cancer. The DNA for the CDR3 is TGTGCCAGCAGGCGGGACTATAACAATGAGCAGTTCTTC. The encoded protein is CASRRDYNNEQFF.